This T cell receptor beta chain was profiled in a study of identical twins listed by TCRdb under 2016. At the level of the whole study: The study deep-sequenced TCR alpha and beta repertoires from monozygotic twins, unrelated adults of various ages and cord blood to test whether fetal clonotypes persist. To rule out contamination, the twin experiments were replicated at different times with different library preparation protocols. What the work shows at the level of the full study, not this receptor alone: Because the same donors could not be followed over many years, the conclusions depended on cross-sectional statistical analysis. In monozygotic twins, out-of-frame TCR alpha sharing was systematically underestimated by recombination models, although the models agreed with sharing between unrelated individuals. Compared with coincidental sharing between unrelated individuals, out-of-frame TCR alpha sequences shared between twins showed an excess of sequences with low generation probability. Invariant T cells such as MAIT and iNKT could partly confound zero-insertion analyses, though diverse VJ usage argued against this for most clonotypes. Excess twin sharing in beta out-of-frame sequences was weaker because fewer shared sequences lowered the signal-to-noise ratio. Abundant cord blood beta clonotypes carried fewer insertions; young adult naive repertoires showed a weaker similar trend, while memory repertoires showed none.

Libraries were made using 5' RACE. The sequencer was an Illumina HiSeq 2000. A universal primer binding site was introduced by template switching, and a unique molecular identifier was present in the final cDNA, enabling accurate counting of TCR cDNA molecules. First-strand cDNA for TCR alpha and beta chains was synthesized from specific primers in the conserved constant-segment region. To control for contamination, each cDNA library was double barcoded with a SMART-Mk sample barcode plus Illumina barcodes. Two successive PCR steps introduced TruSeq adapter sequences along with Illumina sample barcodes. The Illumina HiSeq platform was used with custom primers to sequence TCR alpha and beta cDNA libraries. For the original study's pipeline: Unique molecular identifiers were extracted from raw reads with MiGEC, and CDR3 positions were determined with MiXCR. Recombination models were inferred per individual with the repgenHMM and IGoR tools using an EM algorithm. Shared clonotype analysis was performed with the tcR package in R, normalizing sharing by the product of cloneset sizes. To study raw recombination free of thymic and clonal selection effects, out-of-frame nonproductive sequences were analyzed. TCRdb reprocessing: public reads trimmed at Q25 with fastp, clones called with MiXCR, in-frame beta chains kept. All rows with the same CDR3 protein become a single entry with the most common DNA and genes. TCRdb, rather than the study authors, made the V and J calls. The sample data list about 150,000 distinct CDR3 sequences, and roughly 3.3% of these were observed just once. More than 7% of the sample rests with the top ten.

Every donor in the study was a healthy Caucasian. Miltenyi CD45RO+ enrichment and human naive T-cell isolation kits were used to isolate memory (CD45RO+) and naive T cells from PBMC. V and J lose 6 bases and 1 base, and a span of 9 bases separates them. Reading the germline V gene (reference sequence) gives CDR1 MNHNY and CDR2 SVGAGI. From its cysteine to its phenylalanine, the CDR3 spans 13 amino acids. Left in the record is the CDR3 DNA by itself, 39 bases read in frame from the first base. This clonotype was picked up many times. Its recognized antigen is unknown. Nothing much larger sits one base from this clone, and base qualities are not available.

The sequenced material came from memory T cells sorted from blood. Sample cell subset or site, as interpreted from the label and publication: CD45RO+ enriched T cells. The receptor's source is a man younger than 30 in good health. The receptor chain draws on TRBV6-6 and TRBJ1-1; a tentative D match to TRBD1 spans 6 bases. This receptor has the CDR3 CASSRGQNTEAFF. The nucleotides are TGTGCCAGCAGCCGGGGACAGAACACTGAAGCTTTCTTT.